This T cell receptor beta chain emerged from a study of T cells in Graves' hyperthyroidism and ophthalmopathy. Reasons for excluding patients were uncontrolled infection, other autoimmune disease, pregnancy or lactation. This sample holds PBMCs from about 10 ml fresh peripheral blood. From RNA transcripts, TCR beta CDR3 regions were amplified. First-round RT-PCR targeting the TCR CDR3 was performed with the HTBI primer set. TCRdb re-called the multiplex PCR reads through MiXCR, storing one row per CDR3 protein. The sample holds 300,000 to 400,000 distinct CDR3 sequences, 13% seen once. Study results and limitations: Ophthalmopathy got predicted by the model a median 6.5 months before its onset.

This CDR3 comprises 14 residues. CDR1 and CDR2 (germline): SGHDT, YYEEEE. V shed 5 bases and J 7 bases; nucleotides not matched to a gene: 10. Comments on this clonotype: Antigen: not known.

This sequence was found in a woman aged 18 to 35 with Graves' hyperthyroidism. The V gene is TRBV5-6, the J gene TRBJ2-5, with 8 bases that match TRBD1. Sequenced input: blood. The CDR3 reads CASSHDRGRGTQYF. CDR3 sequence (DNA): TGTGCCAGCAGTCATGACAGGGGCCGGGGGACCCAGTACTTC.